The 3 T cell receptor beta chains presented below share a single source sample, sequenced in a study of cytomegalovirus exposure and HLA in healthy donors. 13 Jbeta primers and 60 Vbeta primers were used for the PCR. TCRdb keeps only in-frame clones here, not all; method: immunoSEQ multiplex PCR. The repertoire includes about 140,000 clones, approximately 80% of them detected once, and 1.9% sits in the top ten. The sample consisted of PBMCs. The receptor source for this set is a woman aged 40 to 49 in good health and CMV-seronegative.

The rearrangement joins TRBV28 to TRBJ1-1, with a tentative D call TRBD1 (5 bases). V was clipped by 0 bases and J by 0 bases, with 11 bases between them. This CDR3 contains 16 residues. CDR1 and CDR2 (germline): MDHEN, SYDVKM. CDR3 region: CASSLWAGQVNTEAFF. The CDR3 DNA sequence: TGTGCCAGCAGTTTATGGGCAGGGCAAGTGAACACTGAAGCTTTCTTT. The full variable domain, completed using reference TRBV28 and TRBJ1-1, is DVKVTQSSRYLVKRTGEKVFLECVQDMDHENMFWYRQDPGLGLRLIYFSYDVKMKEKGDIPEGYSVSREKKERFSLILESASTNQTSMYLCASSLWAGQVNTEAFFGQGTRLTVV.

The chain couples TRBV15 to TRBJ1-5; a weak D match, TRBD1 (6 bases). This CDR3 is 15 amino acids long. V was pared by 0 bases and J by 7 bases, with 13 bases between. Germline V gives CDR1 LNHNV, CDR2 YYDKDF (reference sequence). The CDR3 DNA sequence: TGTGCCACCAGCAGAGATAGGGGGGAGGGGCAGCCCCAGCATTTT. Translation gives CATSRDRGEGQPQHF.

The chain combines TRBV21-1 with TRBJ2-1; the table gives TRBD1 as D, unverified against the DNA. TRBV21-1 has pseudogene status. This CDR3 has 17 amino acids. The CDR3 protein is CASSTYSGQGPYNEQFF. In DNA form, the CDR3 reads TGTGCCAGCAGCACATACTCCGGACAGGGCCCCTACAATGAGCAGTTCTTC.